Listed below are T cell receptor beta chains from one sample, sequenced in a study of a mutant IDH1 vaccine in newly diagnosed glioma. Profiled with immunoSEQ multiplex PCR; TCRdb holds only in-frame clones, not every one. Here the sample spans under 75,000 clones, about 91% being singletons. The material was PBMCs, obtained from a glioma patient treated with radiotherapy, temozolomide or both. These receptors all stem from a man aged 45 to 65 with glioma. Each CDR3 is given with its conserved first and last residue. The D gene is left open where the match is weak. Where a row states a size, it is once, few, many or the class of an expanded clone; other rows omit it.

j_call: TRBJ2-3
clone_size: NA
v_call: TRBV11-1
d_call: TRBD1
cdr3_nt: TGTGCCAGCAGCTCCGAAGGGGGCAGGGGATGGACAGATACGCAGTATTTT
cdr3_aa: CASSSEGGRGWTDTQYF

j_call: TRBJ1-6
clone_size: once
v_call: TRBV6-1
d_call: TRBD1
cdr3_nt: TGTGCCAGCAGTGAAAAGGACAGGGGGGATTCACCCCTCCACTTT
cdr3_aa: CASSEKDRGDSPLHF

j_call: TRBJ1-4
clone_size: NA
v_call: TRBV28
d_call: TRBD1
cdr3_nt: TGTGCCAGCAGTTTGTCCGGGACAGGGAATGAAAAACTGTTTTTT
cdr3_aa: CASSLSGTGNEKLFF

j_call: TRBJ2-3
clone_size: NA
v_call: TRBV6-5
d_call: TRBD2
cdr3_nt: TGTGCCAGTTATCAGACTAGCGGGGGAACAGATACGCAGTATTTT
cdr3_aa: CASYQTSGGTDTQYF

j_call: TRBJ2-5
clone_size: once
v_call: TRBV5-4
d_call: TRBD2
cdr3_nt: TGTGCCAGCAGCCTGGGGACTAGCGGGCGGACCCAAGAGACCCAGTACTTC
cdr3_aa: CASSLGTSGRTQETQYF

j_call: TRBJ2-7
clone_size: NA
v_call: TRBV4-2
d_call: TRBD1
cdr3_nt: TGTGCCAGCAGCCAAGGTGGACAGGGATCTAGGGAGCAGTACTTC
cdr3_aa: CASSQGGQGSREQYF

j_call: TRBJ1-6
clone_size: NA
v_call: TRBV10-2
d_call: NA
cdr3_nt: TGCGCCAGCAGTGCCACAGCTGATAATTCACCCCTCCACTTT
cdr3_aa: CASSATADNSPLHF

j_call: TRBJ1-5
clone_size: NA
v_call: TRBV19
d_call: TRBD1
cdr3_nt: TGTGCCAGTAGTATCACACTTCGACAGGGAGGACAGCCCCAGCATTTT
cdr3_aa: CASSITLRQGGQPQHF

j_call: TRBJ2-7
clone_size: NA
v_call: TRBV7-9
d_call: NA
cdr3_nt: TGTGCCAGCAGCTACGGACAGTCTGTATACGAGCAGTACTTC
cdr3_aa: CASSYGQSVYEQYF

j_call: TRBJ1-6
clone_size: NA
v_call: TRBV27
d_call: TRBD1
cdr3_nt: TGTGCCAGCAGTTGGGGGACAGCAAATTCACCCCTCCACTTT
cdr3_aa: CASSWGTANSPLHF

j_call: TRBJ1-1
clone_size: NA
v_call: TRBV5-1
d_call: NA
cdr3_nt: TGCGCCAGCAGCCCGCTGACAGGACGAGGCACTGAAGCTTTCTTT
cdr3_aa: CASSPLTGRGTEAFF

j_call: TRBJ2-3
clone_size: NA
v_call: TRBV4-2
d_call: NA
cdr3_nt: TGTGCCAGCAGCCAAGTACGGGCTGCCACAGATACGCAGTATTTT
cdr3_aa: CASSQVRAATDTQYF

j_call: TRBJ2-3
clone_size: NA
v_call: TRBV5-4
d_call: TRBD1
cdr3_nt: TGTGCCAGCAGCACGACAGGGACCACAGATACGCAGTATTTT
cdr3_aa: CASSTTGTTDTQYF

j_call: TRBJ2-4
clone_size: NA
v_call: TRBV10-2
d_call: TRBD1
cdr3_nt: TGCGCCAGCAGTGAGGGACAGGGATCCAAAAACATTCAGTACTTC
cdr3_aa: CASSEGQGSKNIQYF

j_call: TRBJ1-2
clone_size: NA
v_call: TRBV28
d_call: NA
cdr3_nt: TGTGCCAGCAGTTCCCCACCGACAGGACCCTATGGCTACACCTTC
cdr3_aa: CASSSPPTGPYGYTF

j_call: TRBJ2-7
clone_size: NA
v_call: TRBV5-1
d_call: NA
cdr3_nt: TGCGCCAGCAGCTTCCAACGCGCCTACGAGCAGTACTTC
cdr3_aa: CASSFQRAYEQYF

j_call: TRBJ2-5
clone_size: NA
v_call: TRBV10-3
d_call: TRBD2
cdr3_nt: TGTGCCATCAGTGAGTCCGACGGGGGGGGATCCGGGGAGACCCAGTACTTC
cdr3_aa: CAISESDGGGSGETQYF

j_call: TRBJ2-4
clone_size: NA
v_call: TRBV5-8
d_call: NA
cdr3_nt: TGTGCCAGCAGCCCAAATCTGCTCATAGCCAAAAACATTCAGTACTTC
cdr3_aa: CASSPNLLIAKNIQYF

j_call: TRBJ2-3
clone_size: NA
v_call: TRBV7-3
d_call: NA
cdr3_nt: TGTGCCAGCAGCTTAAACGGACTTCCAACAGATACGCAGTATTTT
cdr3_aa: CASSLNGLPTDTQYF

j_call: TRBJ2-6
clone_size: NA
v_call: TRBV5-6
d_call: NA
cdr3_nt: TGTGCCAGCAGCTTCTATTCTGGGGCCAACGTCCTGACTTTC
cdr3_aa: CASSFYSGANVLTF

j_call: TRBJ2-6
clone_size: NA
v_call: TRBV9
d_call: TRBD1
cdr3_nt: TGTGCCAGCAGACTACAAAGGACAGGCTCACTTGGGGCCAACGTCCTGACTTTC
cdr3_aa: CASRLQRTGSLGANVLTF

j_call: TRBJ1-5
clone_size: once
v_call: TRBV6-1
d_call: TRBD1
cdr3_nt: TGTGCCAGCAGTGAAGGTACGGGACAGGGGAATCAGCCCCAGCATTTT
cdr3_aa: CASSEGTGQGNQPQHF

j_call: TRBJ2-5
clone_size: NA
v_call: TRBV5-4
d_call: NA
cdr3_nt: TGTGCCAGCAGCTCCCAGGGGAGGGAGACCCAGTACTTC
cdr3_aa: CASSSQGRETQYF

j_call: TRBJ2-5
clone_size: NA
v_call: TRBV2
d_call: NA
cdr3_nt: TGTGCCAGCAACGTGGACTTCTTGACCCAGTACTTC
cdr3_aa: CASNVDFLTQYF

j_call: TRBJ1-2
clone_size: NA
v_call: TRBV2
d_call: TRBD1
cdr3_nt: TGTGCCAGCAGTGGCGGGACAGGGGGCGCGTATGGCTACACCTTC
cdr3_aa: CASSGGTGGAYGYTF

j_call: TRBJ2-7
clone_size: NA
v_call: TRBV7-9
d_call: NA
cdr3_nt: TGTGCCAGCAGCTCCAGGGGTCCTGAAGAGCAGTACTTC
cdr3_aa: CASSSRGPEEQYF

j_call: TRBJ2-7
clone_size: NA
v_call: TRBV13
d_call: NA
cdr3_nt: TGTGCCAGCACCCGAGGGGACGAAACCTACGAGCAGTACTTC
cdr3_aa: CASTRGDETYEQYF

j_call: TRBJ2-3
clone_size: NA
v_call: TRBV7-9
d_call: TRBD2
cdr3_nt: TGTGCCAGCAGCCCGGGTGGCGGGAGTCGGGCAGATACGCAGTATTTT
cdr3_aa: CASSPGGGSRADTQYF

j_call: TRBJ2-1
clone_size: NA
v_call: TRBV10-1
d_call: NA
cdr3_nt: TGCGCCAGCAGTGATTACGGGGGAACCTACAATGAGCAGTTCTTC
cdr3_aa: CASSDYGGTYNEQFF

j_call: TRBJ1-5
clone_size: NA
v_call: TRBV2
d_call: NA
cdr3_nt: TGTGCCAGCAGTGAATCCACTTATCAGCCCCAGCATTTT
cdr3_aa: CASSESTYQPQHF

j_call: TRBJ2-3
clone_size: medium-sized
v_call: TRBV6-5
d_call: NA
cdr3_nt: TGTGCCAGCAAAAGGGACAATTCAGATACGCAGTATTTT
cdr3_aa: CASKRDNSDTQYF

j_call: TRBJ2-3
clone_size: NA
v_call: TRBV28
d_call: TRBD2
cdr3_nt: TGTGCCAGCCGCCTAGCGGGAGGGCGAGCGCAGTATTTT
cdr3_aa: CASRLAGGRAQYF

j_call: TRBJ2-1
clone_size: few
v_call: TRBV6-6
d_call: NA
cdr3_nt: TGTGCCAGCAGCCACGGGGGCAGGGGGACCTACAATGAGCAGTTCTTC
cdr3_aa: CASSHGGRGTYNEQFF

j_call: TRBJ2-3
clone_size: NA
v_call: TRBV7-2
d_call: NA
cdr3_nt: TGTGCCAGCAGCTTATCTGCGGGATCCGTAGATACGCAGTATTTT
cdr3_aa: CASSLSAGSVDTQYF

j_call: TRBJ1-2
clone_size: NA
v_call: TRBV18
d_call: TRBD1
cdr3_nt: TGTGCCAGCTCATCGGGGACAGGTCACTATGGCTACACCTTC
cdr3_aa: CASSSGTGHYGYTF

j_call: TRBJ1-1
clone_size: NA
v_call: TRBV7-9
d_call: NA
cdr3_nt: TGTGCCAGCAGCTTAGCAGGGGTGAACACTGAAGCTTTCTTT
cdr3_aa: CASSLAGVNTEAFF

j_call: TRBJ2-7
clone_size: NA
v_call: TRBV6-6
d_call: TRBD2
cdr3_nt: TGTGCCAGCAGTTACCCAACTAGCGGCACACCCTGGGAGCAGTACTTC
cdr3_aa: CASSYPTSGTPWEQYF

j_call: TRBJ2-1
clone_size: few
v_call: TRBV7-9
d_call: NA
cdr3_nt: TGTGCCAGCAGCCAAGGGCAAACCGGAGTGCATGAGCAGTTCTTC
cdr3_aa: CASSQGQTGVHEQFF

j_call: TRBJ2-7
clone_size: NA
v_call: TRBV20-1
d_call: NA
cdr3_nt: TGCAGTGCTAGATCCTCCTACGAGCAGTACTTC
cdr3_aa: CSARSSYEQYF

j_call: TRBJ2-7
clone_size: NA
v_call: TRBV5-4
d_call: TRBD1
cdr3_nt: TGTGCCAGCAGCTTGAGGGACAGGGGGCCCCCGCACTTC
cdr3_aa: CASSLRDRGPPHF

j_call: TRBJ2-7
clone_size: few
v_call: TRBV16
d_call: NA
cdr3_nt: TGTGCCAGCAGCCCCAGCGGGCCGATGGACGAGCAGTACTTC
cdr3_aa: CASSPSGPMDEQYF

j_call: TRBJ2-3
clone_size: NA
v_call: TRBV7-2
d_call: NA
cdr3_nt: TGTGCCAGCAGCGCAAGAGGTCAGCCGCAGTATTTT
cdr3_aa: CASSARGQPQYF

j_call: TRBJ2-1
clone_size: NA
v_call: TRBV5-1
d_call: TRBD2
cdr3_nt: TGCGCCAGCAGCTTGAGGGGACTAGAGCTAGAGCAGTTCTTC
cdr3_aa: CASSLRGLELEQFF

j_call: TRBJ1-5
clone_size: NA
v_call: TRBV5-1
d_call: NA
cdr3_nt: TGCGCCAGCAGCTTGTACCCGGGACCGGATCAGCCCCAGCATTTT
cdr3_aa: CASSLYPGPDQPQHF

j_call: TRBJ2-2
clone_size: NA
v_call: TRBV9
d_call: NA
cdr3_nt: TGTGCCAGCAGCGCCCGGACGGCCAACACCGGGGAGCTGTTTTTT
cdr3_aa: CASSARTANTGELFF

j_call: TRBJ2-5
clone_size: NA
v_call: TRBV7-9
d_call: TRBD2
cdr3_nt: TGTGCCAGCAGCCCGGGTGGGCTAGCGGGAGCCCAAGAGACCCAGTACTTC
cdr3_aa: CASSPGGLAGAQETQYF

j_call: TRBJ1-1
clone_size: NA
v_call: TRBV28
d_call: TRBD1
cdr3_nt: TGTGCCAGCTCCTTGACAGGGGTCGCCGAAGCTTTCTTT
cdr3_aa: CASSLTGVAEAFF

j_call: TRBJ2-7
clone_size: NA
v_call: TRBV9
d_call: NA
cdr3_nt: TGTGCCAGCAGCGTAGGAGGGGGGGCGATGTACGAGCAGTACTTC
cdr3_aa: CASSVGGGAMYEQYF

j_call: TRBJ1-1
clone_size: NA
v_call: TRBV19
d_call: NA
cdr3_nt: TGTGCCAGTAGTATTGAGGGGGGGAACACTGAAGCTTTCTTT
cdr3_aa: CASSIEGGNTEAFF

j_call: TRBJ1-5
clone_size: NA
v_call: TRBV6-1
d_call: TRBD1
cdr3_nt: TGTGCCACTGGACAGGGGTATAGCAATCAGCCCCAGCATTTT
cdr3_aa: CATGQGYSNQPQHF

j_call: TRBJ1-3
clone_size: once
v_call: TRBV30
d_call: NA
cdr3_nt: TGTGCCTGGGGCCCCAGCCGAAACACCATATATTTT
cdr3_aa: CAWGPSRNTIYF